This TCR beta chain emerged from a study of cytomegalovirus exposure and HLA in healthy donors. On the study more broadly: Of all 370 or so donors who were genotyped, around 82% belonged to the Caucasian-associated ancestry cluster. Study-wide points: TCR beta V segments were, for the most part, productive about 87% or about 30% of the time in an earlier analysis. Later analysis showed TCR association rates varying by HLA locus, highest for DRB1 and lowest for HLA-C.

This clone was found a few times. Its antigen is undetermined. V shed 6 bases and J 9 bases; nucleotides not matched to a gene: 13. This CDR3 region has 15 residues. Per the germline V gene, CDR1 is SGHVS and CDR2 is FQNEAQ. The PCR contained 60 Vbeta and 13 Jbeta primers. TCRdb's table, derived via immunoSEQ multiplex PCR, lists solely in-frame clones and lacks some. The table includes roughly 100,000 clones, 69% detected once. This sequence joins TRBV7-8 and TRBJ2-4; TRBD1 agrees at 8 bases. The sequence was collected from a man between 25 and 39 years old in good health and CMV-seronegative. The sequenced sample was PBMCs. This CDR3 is CASRPGQGEVGIQYF. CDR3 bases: TGTGCCAGCAGACCCGGACAGGGAGAGGTTGGCATTCAGTACTTC.